This T cell receptor beta chain was observed in a study of Tregs in tolerant kidney transplant recipients (dated by TCRdb to between 2019 and 2020). Concerning the study at large: The transplants used related donors along with nonmyeloablative bone marrow transplantation, and in the human trials mixed chimerism was transient. TCRbeta sequencing was used in the study to identify donor-specific regulatory T cells before combined kidney and bone marrow transplantation, and the identified cells were then tracked after transplant. Overall study results and their limits: Donor-specific Treg expansion was found to exceed global Treg expansion in tolerant patients, suggesting antigen-driven rather than nonspecific expansion. Because only a small number of patients were included, the study had limitations, and the results will need to be validated in larger populations as well as under other immunosuppression protocols. Biological reproducibility was not directly addressed, though technical replication error appeared minimal. The most biologically relevant and donor-specific TCRbeta repertoire appeared to be identified by expanding Tregs with activated donor B cells. PCR primers changed over time for some patients, so nucleotide-level comparison across those patients' samples was not possible.

For TCRbeta CDR3 sequencing, genomic DNA from the sorted cells was extracted using the QIAGEN DNeasy Blood and Tissue Kit. High-throughput TCRbeta CDR3 sequencing, including PCR amplification with bias correction and internal controls, was performed commercially through immunoSEQ. In the authors' own workflow: Unique productive TCRbeta sequences were defined by CDR3 nucleotide sequence when primers matched and otherwise by CDR3 amino acid sequence together with Vbeta and Jbeta genes. To correct for sorting error, sequences found in more than one sorted population at a frequency ratio of 2:1 or less were discarded, and the remaining shared sequences were assigned to the population with the higher frequency. Sequences were defined as donor-reactive when expanded at least 5-fold in CFSE-low cells versus unstimulated cells and present at a frequency of at least 0.01% in CFSE-low cells. Repertoire divergence was quantified by Jensen-Shannon divergence calculated from the top 100 TCRbeta sequences ranked by frequency. For any sample with multiple sequencing runs, sorting error was corrected in each run separately before the runs were pooled. What TCRdb holds here is the immuneACCESS table cut down to in-frame rearrangements. Part of the clones is not present; checked against another copy, under half of the missing clones reflect an unresolved V gene, and the others are unexplained. For V, J and clone size, that table is used; D and trimming come from the DNA. This sample holds about 110,000 clones; around 89% were observed only once. The top ten hold roughly 0.31% of the sample.

In the case of this clone: Its antigen is still unknown. The record has no base qualities; no much larger clone is one base away.

Germline trimming amounts to 2 bases on V and 4 bases on J, with 4 as the count of junction bases outside the gene matches. The CDR3 runs 14 residues from the cysteine to the phenylalanine. This entry keeps only the CDR3 DNA: 42 bases, framed from base 1. Reading the germline V gene gives CDR1 MNHEY and CDR2 SVGAGI. In light of the paper, this sample's time point label describes: blood sample drawn before combined kidney and bone marrow transplant. Thawed PBMCs were FACS-sorted into unstimulated Tregs (CD4+CD25+CD127-), CD4+ non-Tregs (CD4+CD25-), CD4 cells and CD8 cells. The patients were a handful of recipients of combined kidney and bone marrow transplants from the ITN036ST trial, and samples were available only for these trial subjects. Healthy control blood was processed to PBMCs by Ficoll density gradient and cryopreserved, and patient PBMCs were collected before and after transplant.

This clonotype was obtained from a human donor who received a combined kidney and bone marrow transplant. This sequence uses TRBV6-5 and TRBJ1-1; TRBD1 lines up with 7 middle nucleotides. This sample comprised CD4+ T cells from blood, obtained before the transplant. The DNA is as follows: TGTGCCAGCAGTTACGCCACAGGGGCCACTGAAGCTTTCTTT. Its product reads: CASSYATGATEAFF.